This T cell receptor (beta chain) was retrieved from a study of OX40 agonist ivuxolimab in advanced cancers. Method: immunoSEQ multiplex PCR; TCRdb's copy keeps in-frame clones and lacks some. The sample shows approximately 60,000 clones, 80% to 85% of them seen only once. Germline loops: CDR1 ENHRY, CDR2 SYGVKD. The trim removed 11 bases at V and 9 bases at J, leaving 10 bases unmatched. CDR3 length: 13 amino acids. The sequencing used CD4+ or CD8+ T cells sorted from blood, collected in a trial of the OX40 agonist ivuxolimab. The TCR comes from an adult with an advanced solid tumor such as melanoma, head and neck, liver or kidney cancer. The chain links TRBV10-3 to TRBJ2-1, with TRBD2 identical over 10 bases. CDR3 coding DNA: TGTGCCGGGAGCGGGGGGGCTGTGGGTGAGCAGTTCTTC. It translates to CAGSGGAVGEQFF.